This T cell receptor beta chain was recorded in a study of T cells after yellow fever vaccination. This clonotype was seen a handful of times. The germline CDR1 and CDR2 sequences are SGHTA and FQGNSA. With V trimmed by 5 bases and J by 5 bases, 9 bases remained unmatched. The CDR3 covers 16 residues. From the 5' RACE reads, TCRdb called clonotypes with MiXCR, one entry per CDR3 protein. The table includes fewer than 400,000 distinct CDR3 sequences, around 10% detected once. V usage is TRBV7-2 and J usage is TRBJ2-5; TRBD2 aligns across 12 bases. The source was CD4+ T cells sorted from PBMCs, collected 45 days after the yellow fever booster vaccination. This TCR was recovered from a young man who received the YFV17D yellow fever vaccine. CDR3 sequence (DNA): TGTGCCAGCAGCCAAGCTAGCGGGGGGGCCGGTGAGACCCAGTACTTC. It specifies CASSQASGGAGETQYF.